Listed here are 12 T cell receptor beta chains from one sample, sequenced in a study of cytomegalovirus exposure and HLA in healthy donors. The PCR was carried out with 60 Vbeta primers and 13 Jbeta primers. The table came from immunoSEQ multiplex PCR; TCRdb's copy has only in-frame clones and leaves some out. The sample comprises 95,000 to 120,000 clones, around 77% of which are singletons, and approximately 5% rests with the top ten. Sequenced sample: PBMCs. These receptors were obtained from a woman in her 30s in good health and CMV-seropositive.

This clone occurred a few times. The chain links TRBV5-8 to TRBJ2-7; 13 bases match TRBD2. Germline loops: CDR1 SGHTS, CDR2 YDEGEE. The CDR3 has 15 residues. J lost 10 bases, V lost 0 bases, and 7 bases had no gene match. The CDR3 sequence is CASSLASGLAGAQYF. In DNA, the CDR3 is TGTGCCAGCAGCTTGGCCTCCGGACTAGCGGGGGCCCAGTACTTC. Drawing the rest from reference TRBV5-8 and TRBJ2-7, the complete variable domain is EAGVTQSPTHLIKTRGQQATLRCSPISGHTSVYWYQQALGLGLQFLLWYDEGEERNRGNFPPRFSGRQFPNYSSELNVNALELEDSALYLCASSLASGLAGAQYFGPGTRLTVT.

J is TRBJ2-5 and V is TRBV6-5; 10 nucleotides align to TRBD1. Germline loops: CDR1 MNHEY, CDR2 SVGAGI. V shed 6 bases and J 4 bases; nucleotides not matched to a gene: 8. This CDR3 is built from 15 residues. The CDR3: CASRDRGMGLETQYF. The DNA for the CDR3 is TGTGCCAGCAGGGACAGGGGGATGGGGCTAGAGACCCAGTACTTC.

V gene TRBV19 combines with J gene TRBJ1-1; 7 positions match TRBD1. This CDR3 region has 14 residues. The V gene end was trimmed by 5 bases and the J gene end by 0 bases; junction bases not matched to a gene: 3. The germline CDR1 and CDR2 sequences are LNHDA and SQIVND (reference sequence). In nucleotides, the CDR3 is TGTGCCAGTAGTGAGACAGGGATGAACACTGAAGCTTTCTTT. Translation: CASSETGMNTEAFF.

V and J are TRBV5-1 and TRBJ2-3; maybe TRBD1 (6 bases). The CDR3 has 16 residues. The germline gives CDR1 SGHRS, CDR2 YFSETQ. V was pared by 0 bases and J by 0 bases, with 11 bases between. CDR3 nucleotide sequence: TGCGCCAGCAGCTTGGGGGCAGGGGACAGCACAGATACGCAGTATTTT. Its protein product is CASSLGAGDSTDTQYF.

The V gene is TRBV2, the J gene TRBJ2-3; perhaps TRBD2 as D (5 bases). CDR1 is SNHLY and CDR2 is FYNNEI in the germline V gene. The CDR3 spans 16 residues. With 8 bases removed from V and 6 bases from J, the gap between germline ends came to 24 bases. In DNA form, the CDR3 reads TGTGCCAGCCGATCATGGAGTAATGATTGGGAGGATACGCAGTATTTT. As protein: CASRSWSNDWEDTQYF.

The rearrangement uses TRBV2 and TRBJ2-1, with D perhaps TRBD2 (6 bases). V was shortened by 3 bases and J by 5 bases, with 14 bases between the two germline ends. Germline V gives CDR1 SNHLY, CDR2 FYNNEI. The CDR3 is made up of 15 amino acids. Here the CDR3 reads CASSDGGNWDNEQFF. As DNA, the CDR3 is TGTGCCAGCAGTGACGGCGGGAACTGGGACAATGAGCAGTTCTTC. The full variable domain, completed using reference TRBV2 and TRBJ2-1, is EPEVTQTPSHQVTQMGQEVILRCVPISNHLYFYWYRQILGQKVEFLVSFYNNEISEKSEIFDDQFSVERPDGSNFTLKIRSTKLEDSAMYFCASSDGGNWDNEQFFGPGTRLTVL.

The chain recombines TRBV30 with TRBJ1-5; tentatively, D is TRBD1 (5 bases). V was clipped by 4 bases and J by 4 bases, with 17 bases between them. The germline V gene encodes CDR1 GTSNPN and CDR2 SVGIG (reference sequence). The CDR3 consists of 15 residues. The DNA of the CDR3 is TGTGCCTGGACCCGGTCGGGAGGGGTAAATCAGCCCCAGCATTTT. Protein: CAWTRSGGVNQPQHF.

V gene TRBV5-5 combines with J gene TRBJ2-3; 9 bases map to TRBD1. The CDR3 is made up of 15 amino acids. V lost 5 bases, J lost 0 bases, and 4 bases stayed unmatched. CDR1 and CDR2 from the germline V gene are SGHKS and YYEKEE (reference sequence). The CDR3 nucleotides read TGTGCCAGCAGTAGACAGGGGGGGAGCACAGATACGCAGTATTTT. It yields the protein CASSRQGGSTDTQYF.

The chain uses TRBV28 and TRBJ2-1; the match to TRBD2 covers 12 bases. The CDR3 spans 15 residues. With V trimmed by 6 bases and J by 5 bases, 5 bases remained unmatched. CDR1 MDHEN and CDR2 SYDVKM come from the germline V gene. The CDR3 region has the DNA TGTGCCAGCAGCTTCAGACTAGCGGGAGACAATGAGCAGTTCTTC. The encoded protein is CASSFRLAGDNEQFF.

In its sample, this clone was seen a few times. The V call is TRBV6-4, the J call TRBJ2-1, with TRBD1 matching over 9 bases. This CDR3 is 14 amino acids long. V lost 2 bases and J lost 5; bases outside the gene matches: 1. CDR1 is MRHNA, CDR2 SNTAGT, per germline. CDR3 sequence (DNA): TGTGCCAGCAGTGACGGGACAGGGCACAATGAGCAGTTCTTC. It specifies CASSDGTGHNEQFF.

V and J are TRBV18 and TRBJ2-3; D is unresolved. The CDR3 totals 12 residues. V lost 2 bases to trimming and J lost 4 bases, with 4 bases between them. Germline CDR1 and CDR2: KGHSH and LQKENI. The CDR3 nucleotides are TGTGCCAGCTCACCATATGCAGATACGCAGTATTTT. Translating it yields CASSPYADTQYF.

For the CDR3, the DNA is TGTGCCAGCAGCTTAGCGCTAGCGGGAGGGTCAGATACGCAGTATTTT. Protein: CASSLALAGGSDTQYF. The V gene is TRBV7-6, the J gene TRBJ2-3; 12 bases are a match to TRBD2. In germline, CDR1 is SGHVS, CDR2 FNYEAQ. CDR3 length: 16 amino acids. V trimming: 0 bases; J trimming: 4 bases; junction bases outside the gene matches: 2. The full variable domain, in which reference TRBV7-6 and TRBJ2-3 provide the parts outside the CDR3, is GAGVSQSPRYKVTKRGQDVALRCDPISGHVSLYWYRQALGQGPEFLTYFNYEAQQDKSGLPNDRFSAERPEGSISTLTIQRTEQRDSAMYRCASSLALAGGSDTQYFGPGTRLTVL.